The subject of this entry is one T cell receptor beta chain. This entry belongs to a study of OX40 agonist ivuxolimab in advanced cancers. Produced via immunoSEQ multiplex PCR; TCRdb's table is partial and in-frame only. In the table there are roughly 89,000 clones, under 90% of which are singletons. CDR1 is MNHEY and CDR2 is SMNVEV in the germline V gene (reference sequence). This CDR3 region has 12 residues. V was pared by 5 bases and J by 7 bases, with 11 bases between. Sequencing was performed on CD4+ or CD8+ T cells sorted from blood, taken in a trial of the OX40 agonist ivuxolimab. This receptor was obtained from an adult with an advanced solid tumor such as melanoma, head and neck, liver or kidney cancer. The chain couples TRBV27 to TRBJ1-1; the D is unclear. The CDR3 DNA sequence: TGTGCCAGCAGTCCCGGGCCGAGTGAAGCTTTCTTT. This codes for CASSPGPSEAFF.